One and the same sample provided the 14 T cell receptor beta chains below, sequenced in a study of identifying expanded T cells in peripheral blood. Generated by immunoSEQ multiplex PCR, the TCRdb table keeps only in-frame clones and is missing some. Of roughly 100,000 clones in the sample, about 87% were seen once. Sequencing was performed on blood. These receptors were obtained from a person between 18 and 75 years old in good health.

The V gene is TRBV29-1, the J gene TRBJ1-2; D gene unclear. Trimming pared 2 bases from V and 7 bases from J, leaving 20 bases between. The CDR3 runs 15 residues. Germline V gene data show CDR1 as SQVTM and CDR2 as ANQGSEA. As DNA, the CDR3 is TGCAGCGTTGAATGGGTGAGCCCCGGAGAGGGTGGCTACACCTTC. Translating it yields CSVEWVSPGEGGYTF.

The CDR3 spells CASSSYGGPLRSEQFF. CDR3 sequence (DNA): TGTGCCAGCAGTTCGTATGGGGGGCCGCTAAGGAGTGAGCAGTTCTTC. The rearrangement joins TRBV6-6 to TRBJ2-1, with D perhaps matching TRBD1 or TRBD2 (6 bases each). The germline V and J ends were trimmed by 4 bases and 9 bases, with 22 bases remaining between them. This CDR3 spans 16 amino acids. The germline V gene has CDR1 MNHNY and CDR2 SVGAGI (reference sequence).

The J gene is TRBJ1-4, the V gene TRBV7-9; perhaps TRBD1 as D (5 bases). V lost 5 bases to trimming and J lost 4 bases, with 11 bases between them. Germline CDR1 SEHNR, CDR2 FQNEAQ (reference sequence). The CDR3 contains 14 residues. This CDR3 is CASSRDVNNEKLFF. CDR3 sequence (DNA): TGTGCCAGCAGCCGGGACGTAAATAATGAAAAACTGTTTTTT.

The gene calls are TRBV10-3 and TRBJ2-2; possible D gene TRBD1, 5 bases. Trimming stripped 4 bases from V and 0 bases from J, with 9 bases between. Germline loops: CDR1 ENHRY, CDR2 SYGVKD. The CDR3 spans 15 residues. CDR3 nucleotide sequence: TGTGCCATCAGTGCCGACAGATCGAACACCGGGGAGCTGTTTTTT. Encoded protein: CAISADRSNTGELFF.

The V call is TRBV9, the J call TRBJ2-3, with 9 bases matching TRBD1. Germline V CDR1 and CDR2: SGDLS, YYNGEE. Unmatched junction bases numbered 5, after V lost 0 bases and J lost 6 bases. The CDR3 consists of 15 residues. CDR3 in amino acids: CASSVEQGAQDTQYF. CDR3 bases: TGTGCCAGCAGCGTAGAACAGGGGGCGCAGGATACGCAGTATTTT.

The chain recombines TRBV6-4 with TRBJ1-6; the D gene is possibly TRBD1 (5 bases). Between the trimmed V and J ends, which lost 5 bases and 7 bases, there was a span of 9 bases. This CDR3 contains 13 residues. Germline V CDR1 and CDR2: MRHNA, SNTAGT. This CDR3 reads CASSSGGNSPLHF. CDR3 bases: TGTGCCAGCAGTTCGGGGGGGAATTCACCCCTCCACTTT.

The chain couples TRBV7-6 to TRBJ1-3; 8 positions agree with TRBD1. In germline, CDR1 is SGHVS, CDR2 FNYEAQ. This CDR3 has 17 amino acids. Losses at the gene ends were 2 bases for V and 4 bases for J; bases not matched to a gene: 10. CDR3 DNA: TGTGCCAGCAGCTTAAGGAGACAGGGGACTACGGGAAACACCATATATTTT. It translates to CASSLRRQGTTGNTIYF.

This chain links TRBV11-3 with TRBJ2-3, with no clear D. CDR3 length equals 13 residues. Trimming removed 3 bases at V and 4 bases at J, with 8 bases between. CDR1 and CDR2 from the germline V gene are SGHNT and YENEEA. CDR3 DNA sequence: TGTGCCAGCAGCTTCCCGGGCGCAGATACGCAGTATTTT. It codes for CASSFPGADTQYF.

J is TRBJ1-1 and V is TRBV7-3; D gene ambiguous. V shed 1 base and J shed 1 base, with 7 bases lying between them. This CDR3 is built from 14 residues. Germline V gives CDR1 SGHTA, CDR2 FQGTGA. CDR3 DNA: TGTGCCAGCAGCTTAATGCCGGCGAACACTGAAGCTTTCTTT. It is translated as CASSLMPANTEAFF.

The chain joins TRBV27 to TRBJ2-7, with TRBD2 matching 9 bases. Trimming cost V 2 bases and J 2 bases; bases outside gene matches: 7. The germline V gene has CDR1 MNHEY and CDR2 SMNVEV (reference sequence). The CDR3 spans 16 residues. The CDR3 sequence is CASSLQTSGETYEQYF. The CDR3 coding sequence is TGTGCCAGCAGTTTACAGACTAGCGGAGAAACCTACGAGCAGTACTTC.

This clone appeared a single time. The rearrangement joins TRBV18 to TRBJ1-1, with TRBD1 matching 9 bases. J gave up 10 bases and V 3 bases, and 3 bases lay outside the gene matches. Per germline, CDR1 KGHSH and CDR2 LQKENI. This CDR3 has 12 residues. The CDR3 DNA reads TGTGCCAGCTCACCGGGACAGGGAAGAGCTTTCTTT. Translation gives CASSPGQGRAFF.

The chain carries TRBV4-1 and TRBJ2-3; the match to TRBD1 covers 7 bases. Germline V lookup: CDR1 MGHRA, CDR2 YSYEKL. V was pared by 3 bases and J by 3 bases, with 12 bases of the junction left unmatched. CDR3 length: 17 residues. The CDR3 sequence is CASSHAVPGQLTDTQYF. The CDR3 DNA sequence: TGCGCCAGCAGCCACGCCGTTCCGGGACAGCTAACAGATACGCAGTATTTT.

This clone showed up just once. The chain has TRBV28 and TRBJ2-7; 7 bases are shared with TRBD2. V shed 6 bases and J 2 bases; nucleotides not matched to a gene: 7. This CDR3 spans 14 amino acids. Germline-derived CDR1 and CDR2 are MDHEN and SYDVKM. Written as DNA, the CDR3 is TGTGCCAGCAGCCGCTGGGGGGGGACCTACGAGCAGTACTTC. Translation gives CASSRWGGTYEQYF.

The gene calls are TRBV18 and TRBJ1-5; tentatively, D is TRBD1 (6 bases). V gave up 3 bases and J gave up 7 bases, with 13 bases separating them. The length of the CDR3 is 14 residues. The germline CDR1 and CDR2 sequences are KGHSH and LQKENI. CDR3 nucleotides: TGTGCCAGCTCACCGGACAGCCAGGGCCAGCCCCAGCATTTT. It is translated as CASSPDSQGQPQHF.